The next 29 T cell receptor beta chains were all read from a single sample in a study of CD8 T cells in ankylosing spondylitis. One entry per CDR3 protein, called by TCRdb with MiXCR from the 5' RACE reads. Of 150,000 to 200,000 distinct CDR3 sequences in the sample, 15% to 20% were seen once. Sequencing was performed on blood, either unsorted or a sorted T cell fraction (not recorded which). The receptors stem from a male donor with ankylosing spondylitis or in good health (not recorded which).

DNA for the CDR3: TGCGCCAGCAGCCTAAGTAATCGGAACACCGGGGAGCTGTTTTTT. It specifies CASSLSNRNTGELFF. The gene calls are TRBV5-1 and TRBJ2-2; unclear D gene. Germline V CDR1 and CDR2: SGHRS, YFSETQ. The length of the CDR3 is 15 residues. The ends were cut back, 4 bases at V and 1 base at J, with 11 bases in the middle. The entire variable domain, with the rest obtained from reference TRBV5-1 and TRBJ2-2, is as follows: KAGVTQTPRYLIKTRGQQVTLSCSPISGHRSVSWYQQTPGQGLQFLFEYFSETQRNKGNFPGRFSGRQFSNSRSEMNVSTLELGDSALYLCASSLSNRNTGELFFGEGSRLTVL.

This clonotype was found a few times. This chain joins TRBV11-1 and TRBJ2-7; no firm D call. Trimming pared 0 bases from V and 4 bases from J, leaving 4 bases between. This CDR3 region has 12 residues. The germline V gene has CDR1 SGHAT and CDR2 FQDESV (reference sequence). The CDR3 sequence: CASSLAEYEQYF. The DNA of the CDR3 is TGTGCCAGCAGCTTAGCTGAATACGAGCAGTACTTC.

There are many counts of this clonotype. CDR3 nucleotide sequence: TGTGCCAGCAGTTTAAGTGGGGGGGAGCTGTTTTTT. Its translation: CASSLSGGELFF. The V call is TRBV28, the J call TRBJ2-2; D uncertain. V lost 2 bases to trimming and J lost 8 bases, with 6 bases between them. The CDR3 has 12 amino acids. The V gene's germline CDR1 is MDHEN and CDR2 SYDVKM. Drawing the rest from reference TRBV28 and TRBJ2-2, the complete variable domain is DVKVTQSSRYLVKRTGEKVFLECVQDMDHENMFWYRQDPGLGLRLIYFSYDVKMKEKGDIPEGYSVSREKKERFSLILESASTNQTSMYLCASSLSGGELFFGEGSRLTVL.

The chain couples TRBV7-2 to TRBJ2-7, with TRBD2 as a possible D gene (6 bases). The CDR3 loop spans 14 amino acids. The V end lost 3 bases, the J end lost 0 bases, and 9 bases lay between the germline ends. Germline values: CDR1 SGHTA, CDR2 FQGNSA. The CDR3 nucleotides read TGTGCCAGCAGCTTCCGGACTACCTCCTACGAGCAGTACTTC. Encoded protein: CASSFRTTSYEQYF. The full variable domain, rest sourced from reference TRBV7-2 and TRBJ2-7, is GAGVSQSPSNKVTEKGKDVELRCDPISGHTALYWYRQSLGQGLEFLIYFQGNSAPDKSGLPSDRFSAERTGGSVSTLTIQRTQQEDSAVYLCASSFRTTSYEQYFGPGTRLTVT.

V gene TRBV12-3 or TRBV12-4 combines with J gene TRBJ2-5; 8 bases line up with TRBD2. V lost 5 bases and J lost 5; bases outside the gene matches: 10. The CDR3 extends over 15 amino acids. Here the CDR3 DNA reads TGTGCCAGCAGTATGCTAGCGGGCGCGAGGGAGACCCAGTACTTC. Encoded protein: CASSMLAGARETQYF.

In this sample, this clonotype turned up many times. J is TRBJ2-1 and V is TRBV5-1; 9 nucleotides align to TRBD2. V gave up 5 bases and J gave up 8 bases; unmatched junction bases: 8. The length of the CDR3 is 14 residues. Germline CDR1 and CDR2: SGHRS and YFSETQ. CDR3 coding DNA: TGCGCCAGCAGTCTTCTAGCGGGATGGGATGAGCAGTTCTTC. It codes for CASSLLAGWDEQFF.

This clonotype has a count of ten or more. The chain combines TRBV20-1 with TRBJ2-3, with 10 bases aligning to TRBD1. The CDR3 has 16 amino acids. The germline V gene encodes CDR1 DFQATT and CDR2 SNEGSKA (reference sequence). Unmatched junction bases numbered 10, after V lost 3 bases and J lost 4 bases. CDR3 in amino acids: CSARSPGTGAPDTQYF. The CDR3 DNA sequence: TGCAGTGCTAGGTCCCCAGGGACAGGGGCCCCAGATACGCAGTATTTT.

This clonotype was detected only once. CDR3 bases: TGTGCCACCTCATCGATGGGCACTGAAGCTTTCTTT. The encoded protein is CATSSMGTEAFF. The chain is built from TRBV24-1 and TRBJ1-1; D remains ambiguous. The CDR3 totals 12 residues. The V and J ends lost 9 bases and 4 bases respectively, with 11 bases between them. Per germline, CDR1 KGHDR and CDR2 SFDVKD.

This clonotype has more than one count but fewer than ten. The chain couples TRBV5-1 to TRBJ2-2, with a weak D call TRBD1 (6 bases). Looked up from germline, CDR1 is SGHRS and CDR2 is YFSETQ. This CDR3 has 16 amino acids. The ends were cut back, 0 bases at V and 2 bases at J, with 11 bases in the middle. CDR3 amino acids: CASSLGDTLNTGELFF. For the CDR3, the DNA is TGCGCCAGCAGCTTGGGGGACACCCTAAACACCGGGGAGCTGTTTTTT.

This clonotype was recorded at least ten times. As DNA, the CDR3 is TGTGCCAGTAGTCAGTATCAAACTCTAGAGACCCAGTACTTC. The encoded protein is CASSQYQTLETQYF. J is TRBJ2-5 and V is TRBV19; no clear D. CDR1 and CDR2 (germline): LNHDA, SQIVND (reference sequence). The ends were cut back, 5 bases at V and 4 bases at J, with 14 bases in the middle. The CDR3 totals 14 residues.

This clonotype was observed at least ten times. The chain uses TRBV29-1 and TRBJ2-7; TRBD1 matches at 9 bases. This CDR3 comprises 13 residues. From germline, CDR1 is SQVTM and CDR2 ANQGSEA. The trim removed 4 bases at V and 4 bases at J, leaving 5 bases unmatched. CDR3 amino acids: CSVVGQGTYEQYF. The CDR3, as DNA: TGCAGCGTTGTTGGACAGGGGACTTACGAGCAGTACTTC.

V gene TRBV30 combines with J gene TRBJ2-7; D perhaps matches TRBD2 (5 bases). Germline CDR1 reads GTSNPN; CDR2 reads SVGIG (reference sequence). The V end lost 8 bases, the J end lost 2 bases, and 10 bases lay between the germline ends. The CDR3 sequence is 11 residues long. In DNA, the CDR3 is TGTGCCCGCGGGTATACCTACGAGCAGTACTTC. Its protein is CARGYTYEQYF. Complete variable domain (other parts from reference TRBV30 and TRBJ2-7): SQTIHQWPATLVQPVGSPLSLECTVEGTSNPNLYWYRQAAGRGLQLLFYSVGIGQISSEVPQNLSASRPQDRQFILSSKKLLLSDSGFYLCARGYTYEQYFGPGTRLTVT.

The chain recombines TRBV10-3 with TRBJ2-1; 9 bases fit TRBD1. The junction had 7 bases not matched to a gene; V was cut back by 4 bases and J by 6 bases. The CDR3 covers 15 residues. The germline gives CDR1 ENHRY, CDR2 SYGVKD. This CDR3 is CAISGETGGFNEQFF. The DNA of the CDR3 is TGTGCCATCAGTGGTGAGACAGGGGGTTTCAATGAGCAGTTCTTC.

V is TRBV10-3 and J is TRBJ1-1; 9 positions match TRBD1. This CDR3 region has 18 residues. Germline V gene data show CDR1 as ENHRY and CDR2 as SYGVKD. V was clipped by 4 bases and J by 3 bases; unmatched bases: 15. This chain's CDR3 is CAISGVVGQGLFDTEAFF. In nucleotides, the CDR3 is TGTGCCATCAGTGGGGTGGTCGGACAGGGGCTTTTCGACACTGAAGCTTTCTTT.

This rearrangement joins TRBV15 to TRBJ1-5; tentatively, D is TRBD1 (6 bases). Trimming cost V 0 bases and J 0 bases, with 18 bases left between them. CDR3 length: 19 amino acids. Germline V gene data show CDR1 as LNHNV and CDR2 as YYDKDF (reference sequence). The CDR3 here is CATSRDPVTTGHSNQPQHF. Written as DNA, the CDR3 is TGTGCCACCAGCAGAGATCCCGTGACAACAGGGCATAGCAATCAGCCCCAGCATTTT. Full variable domain (remainder filled in from reference TRBV15 and TRBJ1-5): DAMVIQNPRYQVTQFGKPVTLSCSQTLNHNVMYWYQQKSSQAPKLLFHYYDKDFNNEADTPDNFQSRRPNTSFCFLDIRSPGLGDTAMYLCATSRDPVTTGHSNQPQHFGDGTRLSIL.

At least ten counts were recorded for this clonotype. The chain has TRBV7-2 and TRBJ2-1, with a weak D call TRBD2 (6 bases). Deletions cut 8 bases from V and 0 bases from J, with 14 bases between. The CDR3 loop spans 15 amino acids. From germline, CDR1 is SGHTA and CDR2 FQGNSA. The CDR3 loop is CASGLAVSSYNEQFF. The DNA for the CDR3 is TGTGCCAGCGGTTTAGCGGTAAGCTCCTACAATGAGCAGTTCTTC.

This clonotype was seen a few times. The chain has TRBV20-1 and TRBJ1-1; weak D call: TRBD1 (6 bases). This CDR3 is built from 15 residues. Germline CDR1 is DFQATT and CDR2 is SNEGSKA (reference sequence). V was clipped by 5 bases and J by 5 bases, with 21 bases between them. CDR3 amino acids: CSAPSRRGRETEAFF. The DNA of the CDR3 is TGCAGTGCTCCTAGCAGGCGGGGGCGCGAAACTGAAGCTTTCTTT.

A word on this clonotype: A clone one base away is much larger, so this may be a read error. The rearrangement uses TRBV28 and TRBJ1-2; D unresolved. Per germline, CDR1 MDHEN and CDR2 SYDVKM. The CDR3 is 11 residues long. The CDR3 loop is CAGSLDYGYTF. Written as DNA, the CDR3 is TGTGCCGGCAGTCTGGACTATGGCTACACCTTC.

This clonotype has at least ten counts. V gene TRBV20-1 combines with J gene TRBJ1-1; possibly TRBD1 for D (6 bases). V gave up 4 bases and J gave up 0 bases, with 9 bases separating them. The CDR3 is made up of 13 amino acids. From germline, CDR1 is DFQATT and CDR2 SNEGSKA (reference sequence). The CDR3 sequence: CSATGTLNTEAFF. CDR3 bases: TGCAGTGCTACGGGGACACTGAACACTGAAGCTTTCTTT.

The chain is built from TRBV12-3 or TRBV12-4 and TRBJ2-7; tentatively, D is TRBD1 (5 bases). The CDR3 is 20 amino acids. Deletions cut 3 bases from V and 0 bases from J, with 27 bases between. The CDR3 spells CASSLGLGHLADQGSYEQYF. CDR3 DNA sequence: TGTGCCAGCAGTTTGGGGTTAGGGCACTTAGCCGATCAGGGCTCCTACGAGCAGTACTTC.

This clonotype was counted at least ten times. The J gene is TRBJ1-1, the V gene TRBV6-6; D is ambiguous. The germline CDR1 and CDR2 sequences are MNHNY and SVGAGI (reference sequence). Between the trimmed V and J ends, which lost 5 bases and 1 base, there was a span of 5 bases. The CDR3 runs to 12 residues. The CDR3 here is CASSNKNTEAFF. The CDR3 nucleotides are TGTGCCAGCAGTAACAAGAACACTGAAGCTTTCTTT.

The chain links TRBV12-3 or TRBV12-4 to TRBJ2-7; 8 bases fit TRBD2. The J segment lost 3 bases and the V segment lost 5 bases, leaving 3 bases of the junction unmatched. The CDR3 is 13 residues long. CDR3 protein: CASSPGTSYEQYF. CDR3 in DNA: TGTGCCAGCAGTCCTGGGACTAGCTACGAGCAGTACTTC.

Only a few counts were recorded for this clonotype. The CDR3 spells CSARDSGGINTEAFF. CDR3 DNA sequence: TGCAGTGCTAGAGATTCTGGGGGGATCAACACTGAAGCTTTCTTT. The genes are TRBV20-1 and TRBJ1-1, with TRBD1 as a possible D gene (5 bases). The germline V gene has CDR1 DFQATT and CDR2 SNEGSKA (reference sequence). Trimming took 0 bases from V and 2 from J, leaving 13 bases between them. The CDR3 loop spans 15 amino acids.

This clonotype was seen ten or more times. The chain links TRBV10-2 to TRBJ2-7, with 7 bases aligning to TRBD1. CDR1 and CDR2 from the germline V gene are WSHSY and SAAADI. CDR3 length: 14 residues. The junction had 11 bases not matched to a gene; V was cut back by 10 bases and J by 2 bases. CDR3 sequence reads: CATQIYRGPYEQYF. The CDR3 DNA is TGCGCCACCCAAATCTACAGGGGACCCTACGAGCAGTACTTC.

This clonotype was observed at least ten times. This chain joins TRBV5-1 and TRBJ1-4, with D unresolved. The CDR3 is 13 amino acids. The V end was cut by 5 bases, the J end by 8 bases, with 13 bases between. Per germline, CDR1 SGHRS and CDR2 YFSETQ. The CDR3 is CASSGGQGEKLFF. CDR3 coding DNA: TGCGCCAGCAGTGGCGGGCAAGGGGAAAAACTGTTTTTT.

J is TRBJ2-1 and V is TRBV24-1; the match to TRBD2 covers 9 bases. The CDR3 contains 19 residues. V trimming: 9 bases; J trimming: 5 bases; junction bases outside the gene matches: 22. CDR1 is KGHDR and CDR2 is SFDVKD in the germline V gene. In DNA, the CDR3 is TGTGCCACCCAAGATGCCGGAGTAATAGCGGGAGAGAGAAACAATGAGCAGTTCTTC. Its protein product is CATQDAGVIAGERNNEQFF.

About this clonotype itself: This may be a read error, as it is one base from a much larger clone. V is TRBV14 and J is TRBJ2-2, with D possibly TRBD2 on 6 matching bases. The V and J ends lost 4 bases and 7 bases respectively, with 13 bases between them. This CDR3 region has 14 residues. Looked up from germline, CDR1 is SGHDN and CDR2 is FVKESK. CDR3 sequence reads: CASSLQRAVGELFF. The CDR3 DNA reads TGTGCCAGCAGCCTACAGCGGGCCGTCGGGGAGCTGTTTTTT.

This clonotype was seen at least ten times. The chain is built from TRBV5-1 and TRBJ2-1; TRBD2 aligns across 12 bases. V gave up 3 bases and J gave up 7 bases; unmatched junction bases: 5. The CDR3 loop spans 15 amino acids. CDR1 is SGHRS and CDR2 is YFSETQ in the germline V gene. Written as DNA, the CDR3 is TGCGCCAGCAGCTCACTAGCGGGAGGAAAAAATGAGCAGTTCTTC. As protein: CASSSLAGGKNEQFF.

At least ten counts were recorded for this clonotype. The genes are TRBV5-1 and TRBJ1-3; possibly TRBD1 for D (5 bases). The CDR3 extends over 14 amino acids. The germline gives CDR1 SGHRS, CDR2 YFSETQ. V gave up 2 bases and J gave up 4 bases, with 10 bases separating them. Here the CDR3 reads CASSFAGDGNTIYF. The CDR3 DNA reads TGCGCCAGCAGCTTCGCCGGGGACGGAAACACCATATATTTT.